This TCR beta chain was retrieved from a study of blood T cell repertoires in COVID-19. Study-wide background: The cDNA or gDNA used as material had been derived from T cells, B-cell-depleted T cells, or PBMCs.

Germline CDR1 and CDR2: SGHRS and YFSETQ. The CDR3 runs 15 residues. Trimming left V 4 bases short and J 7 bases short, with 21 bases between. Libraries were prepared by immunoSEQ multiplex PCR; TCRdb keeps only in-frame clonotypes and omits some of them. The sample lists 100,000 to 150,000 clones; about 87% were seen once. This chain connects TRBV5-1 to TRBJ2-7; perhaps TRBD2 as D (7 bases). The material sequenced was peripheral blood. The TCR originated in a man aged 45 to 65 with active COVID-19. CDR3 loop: CASSRRGQGDGEQYF. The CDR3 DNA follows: TGCGCCAGCAGCCGGCGGGGGCAGGGAGACGGAGAGCAGTACTTC.